This TCR beta chain was documented in a study of T cells in Graves' hyperthyroidism and ophthalmopathy. About the study: Peripheral blood specimens were obtained at initial diagnosis, prior to any treatment.

Study outcomes and limitations: The model identified upcoming ophthalmopathy a median about 7.1 months ahead of onset.

This clonotype has only a few counts. Antigen specificity is unknown. There were TCR beta CDR3 regions amplified from RNA transcripts. The HTBI set primed first-round TCR CDR3 RT-PCR. A single record per CDR3 protein comes from TCRdb applying MiXCR to the multiplex PCR reads. Of 540,000 or so distinct CDR3 sequences in the sample, approximately 15% were seen once. Looked up from germline, CDR1 is MGHRA and CDR2 is YSYEKL. This CDR3 is 13 amino acids long. V was pared by 4 bases and J by 7 bases, with 6 bases of the junction left unmatched. Each diagnosis drew on symptoms, thyroxine, TRAb, thyroid ultrasound and orbital computed tomography findings. 10 ml of fresh peripheral blood supplied the PBMCs.

Sequenced: blood. The TCR sequence derives from a woman in her thirties with Graves' hyperthyroidism. The chain uses TRBV4-1 and TRBJ1-1; 7 bases are a match to TRBD1. CDR3 loop: CASSLLGGGEAFF. DNA for the CDR3: TGCGCCAGCAGCCTCTTAGGGGGCGGTGAAGCTTTCTTT.